Below, one T cell receptor (beta chain) is given with its context. Its antigen is still unknown. The data derive from a study of graft-versus-host responses after intestinal transplantation. Background on the study: All recipients were given anti-thymocyte globulin induction, and tacrolimus and steroids were then administered for around three years.

Generated by immunoSEQ multiplex PCR, the TCRdb table keeps only in-frame clones and is missing some. The table includes 99,000 or so clones, approximately 84% detected once. CDR3 size: 15 residues. CDR1 and CDR2 (germline): SGHTA, FQGNSA. The V and J ends lost 1 base and 9 bases, in that order; junction bases with no gene match: 6. The sample in question was unstimulated CD4+ T cells sorted from spleen or lymph node cells, obtained before intestinal transplant. The chain combines TRBV7-2 with TRBJ2-1, with 10 bases matching TRBD2. The receptor was derived from a human donor who received an intestinal transplant. The CDR3 bases are TGTGCCAGCAGCTTAGGAGGGCTAGCGGGAGCTGAGCAGTTCTTC. It specifies CASSLGGLAGAEQFF. Drawing the rest from reference TRBV7-2 and TRBJ2-1, the complete variable domain is GAGVSQSPSNKVTEKGKDVELRCDPISGHTALYWYRQSLGQGLEFLIYFQGNSAPDKSGLPSDRFSAERTGGSVSTLTIQRTQQEDSAVYLCASSLGGLAGAEQFFGPGTRLTVL.